The rows below give T cell receptor beta chains drawn from one sample of a study of blood T cell repertoires in COVID-19. Here immunoSEQ multiplex PCR was the method, and the copy in TCRdb shows in-frame clones only, minus some. The sample has 55,000 to 60,000 clones; approximately 84% are singletons. The specimen sequenced was peripheral blood. These receptors all stem from a man between 65 and 85 years old with active COVID-19. CDR3s leave out the opening cysteine and the closing phenylalanine or tryptophan.

j_gene | v_gene | CDR3aa
TRBJ1-6 | TRBV7-9 | ASSLNRNNSPLH
TRBJ1-1 | TRBV15 | ATSRDPRGYTEAF
TRBJ2-1 | TRBV18 | ASSPDRGGGDEQF
TRBJ2-7 | TRBV28 | ASTGDSIYEQY
TRBJ2-7 | TRBV2 | ASRRGDYSYEQY
TRBJ2-5 | TRBV6-1 | ASSEGGREETQY
TRBJ2-7 | TRBV28 | ASSLLGDEQY
TRBJ2-1 | TRBV4-2 | ASSRAGAGASYNEQF
TRBJ1-1 | TRBV6-5 | ASRGQGLNTEAF
TRBJ1-1 | TRBV27 | ASSFGGRMTEAF
TRBJ2-1 | TRBV30 | AWRGPSGRGEQF
TRBJ2-7 | TRBV7-8 | ASSLGMSGRSYEQY
TRBJ2-1 | TRBV2 | ASSEGLAGGRQF
TRBJ2-7 | TRBV6-5 | ASGLRTYEQY
TRBJ2-3 | TRBV5-1 | ASSLILTDTQY
TRBJ2-2 | TRBV24-1 | ATGTGRTGELF
TRBJ2-7 | TRBV19 | ASKPTIDAPGLGSLTSYEQY
TRBJ2-6 | TRBV5-1 | ASRPRSSGANVLT
TRBJ2-7 | TRBV19 | ASSIRRHRGSGEQY
TRBJ2-1 | TRBV7-2 | ASSSYSGSTRYNEQF
TRBJ2-5 | TRBV7-2 | ASSVQGTQETQY
TRBJ1-1 | TRBV28 | ATKRGQGNTEAF
TRBJ2-1 | TRBV7-9 | ASSLGRTSGYNEQF
TRBJ1-1 | TRBV19 | ASSIIGGTEAF
TRBJ2-2 | TRBV30 | AWSPLGSGRADGELF
TRBJ2-1 | TRBV7-2 | ASSPGRTGAAEQF
TRBJ1-2 | TRBV25-1 | ASSERHGVGGYT
TRBJ2-5 | TRBV6-2/TRBV6-3 | ASSAVQETQY
TRBJ2-3 | TRBV27 | ASSLKPPGQVSTDTQY